The T cell receptor (beta chain) described here comes from a study of shared clonotypes between healthy human individuals. Study background: Aged 18 to 49, the donors were a couple of women and a few men.

Points from the study as a whole: Lower generation probabilities were found for non-shared clonotypes than for those shared by all four donors.

The CDR3 is made up of 13 amino acids. CDR1 and CDR2 from the germline V gene are SGHTS and YDEGEE. V was cut by 5 bases and J by 5 bases, with 10 bases left in between. To note about this clone: As yet, its antigen is unknown.

The genomic DNA of each subset was split evenly across several immunoSEQ plates. The repertoire was sequenced with immunoSEQ multiplex PCR; TCRdb's copy has only in-frame clones and lacks some. Among about 2.4 million clones listed, under 95% were seen once. Donation came from healthy HIV-negative adults that had no recent acute infections or vaccinations. The chain has TRBV5-8 and TRBJ2-2, with D unresolved. This sequence originates from a man aged 18-30 years in good health. Some clones in this sample may be carry-over from other donors' samples. The sequencing sample was made of naive CD4+ T cells from PBMCs. As to subset: CD45RA+ positively selected. This chain's CDR3 is CASRAVGTGELFF. As DNA, the CDR3 is TGTGCCAGCAGGGCGGTGGGTACCGGGGAGCTGTTTTTT.